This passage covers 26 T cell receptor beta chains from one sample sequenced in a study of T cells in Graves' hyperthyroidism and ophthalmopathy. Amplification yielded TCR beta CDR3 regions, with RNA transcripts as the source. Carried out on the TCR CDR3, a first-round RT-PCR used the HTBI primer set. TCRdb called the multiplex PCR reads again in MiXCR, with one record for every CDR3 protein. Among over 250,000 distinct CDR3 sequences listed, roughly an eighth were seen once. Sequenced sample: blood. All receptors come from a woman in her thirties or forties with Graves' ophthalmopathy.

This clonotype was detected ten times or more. The CDR3 spells CASAGQGYGYTF. CDR3 DNA sequence: TGTGCCAGTGCGGGACAGGGCTATGGCTACACCTTC. The chain is built from TRBV19 and TRBJ1-2, with 9 bases that match TRBD1. This CDR3 is built from 12 residues. CDR1 LNHDA and CDR2 SQIVND come from the germline V gene (reference sequence). Trimming removed 8 bases from V and 4 bases from J; junction bases left unmatched: 2.

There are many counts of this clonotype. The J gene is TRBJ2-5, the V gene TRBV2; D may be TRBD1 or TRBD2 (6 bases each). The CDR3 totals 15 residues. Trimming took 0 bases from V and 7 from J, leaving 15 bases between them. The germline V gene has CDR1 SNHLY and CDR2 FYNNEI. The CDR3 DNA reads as TGTGCCAGCAGTGAAGCGCGGGGTAGCAGGGGGACCCAGTACTTC. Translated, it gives CASSEARGSRGTQYF. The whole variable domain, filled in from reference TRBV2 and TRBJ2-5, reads EPEVTQTPSHQVTQMGQEVILRCVPISNHLYFYWYRQILGQKVEFLVSFYNNEISEKSEIFDDQFSVERPDGSNFTLKIRSTKLEDSAMYFCASSEARGSRGTQYFGPGTRLLVL.

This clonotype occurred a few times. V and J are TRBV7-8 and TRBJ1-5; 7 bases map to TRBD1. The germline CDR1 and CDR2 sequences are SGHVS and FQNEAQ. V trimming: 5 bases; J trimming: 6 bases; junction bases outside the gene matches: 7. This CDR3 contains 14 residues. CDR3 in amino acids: CASSETGVAQPQHF. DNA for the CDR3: TGTGCCAGCAGCGAAACAGGGGTAGCTCAGCCCCAGCATTTT. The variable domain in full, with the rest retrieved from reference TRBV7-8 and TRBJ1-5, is GAGVSQSPRYKVAKRGQDVALRCDPISGHVSLFWYQQALGQGPEFLTYFQNEAQLDKSGLPSDRFFAERPEGSVSTLKIQRTQQEDSAVYLCASSETGVAQPQHFGDGTRLSIL.

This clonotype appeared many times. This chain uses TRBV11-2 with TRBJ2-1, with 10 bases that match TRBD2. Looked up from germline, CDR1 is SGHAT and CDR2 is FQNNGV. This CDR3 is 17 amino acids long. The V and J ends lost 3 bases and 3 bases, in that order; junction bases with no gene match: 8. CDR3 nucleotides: TGTGCCAGCAGCTTTGGCAAGGGACTAGCGCTCTACAATGAGCAGTTCTTC. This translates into CASSFGKGLALYNEQFF.

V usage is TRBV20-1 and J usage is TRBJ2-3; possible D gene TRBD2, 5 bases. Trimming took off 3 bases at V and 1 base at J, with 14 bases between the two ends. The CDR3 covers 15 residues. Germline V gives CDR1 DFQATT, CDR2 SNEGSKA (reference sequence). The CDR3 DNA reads TGCAGTGCTAGTAAGGACTCTAAGGGCACAGATACGCAGTATTTT. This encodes CSASKDSKGTDTQYF.

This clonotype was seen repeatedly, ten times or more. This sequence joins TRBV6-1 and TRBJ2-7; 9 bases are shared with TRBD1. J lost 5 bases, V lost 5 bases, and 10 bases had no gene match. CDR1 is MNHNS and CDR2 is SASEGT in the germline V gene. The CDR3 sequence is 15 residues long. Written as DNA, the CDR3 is TGTGCCAGCAGTAAGGCCGGGACAGGGAGTAACGAGCAGTACTTC. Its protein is CASSKAGTGSNEQYF.

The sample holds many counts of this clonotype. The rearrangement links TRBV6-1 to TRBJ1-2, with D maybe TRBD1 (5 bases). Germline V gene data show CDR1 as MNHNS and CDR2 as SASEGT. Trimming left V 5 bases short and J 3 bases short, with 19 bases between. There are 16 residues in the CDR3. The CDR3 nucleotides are TGTGCCAGCAGTCAGAGCTCGTTCAAGGGGTACTATGGCTACACCTTC. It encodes CASSQSSFKGYYGYTF.

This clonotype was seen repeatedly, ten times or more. DNA for the CDR3: TGTGCCAGCAGCACGCCAGGGGCCAGGAACATTCAGTACTTC. The encoded protein is CASSTPGARNIQYF. V gene TRBV27 combines with J gene TRBJ2-4, with D possibly TRBD1 on 6 matching bases. Trimming pared 6 bases from V and 7 bases from J, leaving 16 bases between. Germline V lookup: CDR1 MNHEY, CDR2 SMNVEV (reference sequence). The CDR3 has 14 amino acids.

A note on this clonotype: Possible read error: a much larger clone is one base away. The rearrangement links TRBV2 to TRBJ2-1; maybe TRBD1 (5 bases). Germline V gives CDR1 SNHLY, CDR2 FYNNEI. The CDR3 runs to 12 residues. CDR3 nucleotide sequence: TGTGCCAGCAATACAGGTGGGAATGAGCAGCTCTTC. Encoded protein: CASNTGGNEQLF.

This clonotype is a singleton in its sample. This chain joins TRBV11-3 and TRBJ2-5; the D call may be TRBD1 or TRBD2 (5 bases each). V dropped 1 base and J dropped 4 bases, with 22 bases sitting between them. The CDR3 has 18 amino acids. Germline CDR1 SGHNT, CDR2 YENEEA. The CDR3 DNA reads TGTGCCAGCAGCTTAGCACGCCGGCGGACTGGGGGTTTAGAGACCCAGTACTTC. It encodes CASSLARRRTGGLETQYF.

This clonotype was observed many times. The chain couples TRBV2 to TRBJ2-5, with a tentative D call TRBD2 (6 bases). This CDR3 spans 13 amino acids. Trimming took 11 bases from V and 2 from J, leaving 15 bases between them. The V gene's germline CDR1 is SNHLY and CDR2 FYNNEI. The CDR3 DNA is TGTGCCTCGAATCGGGGGAGACAAGAGACCCAGTACTTC. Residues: CASNRGRQETQYF.

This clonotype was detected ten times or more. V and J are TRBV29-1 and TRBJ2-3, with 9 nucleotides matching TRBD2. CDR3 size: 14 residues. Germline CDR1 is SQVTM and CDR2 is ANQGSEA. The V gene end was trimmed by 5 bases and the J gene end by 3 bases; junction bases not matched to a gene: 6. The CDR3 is CSVRASGATDTQYF. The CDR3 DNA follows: TGCAGCGTTAGGGCTAGCGGGGCAACAGATACGCAGTATTTT.

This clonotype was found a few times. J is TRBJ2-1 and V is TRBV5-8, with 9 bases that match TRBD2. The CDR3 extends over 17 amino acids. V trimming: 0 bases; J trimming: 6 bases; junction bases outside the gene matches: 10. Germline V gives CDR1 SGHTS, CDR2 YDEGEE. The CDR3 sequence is CASSLAQGWREGNEQFF. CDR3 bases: TGTGCCAGCAGCTTGGCCCAGGGATGGCGGGAGGGCAATGAGCAGTTCTTC.

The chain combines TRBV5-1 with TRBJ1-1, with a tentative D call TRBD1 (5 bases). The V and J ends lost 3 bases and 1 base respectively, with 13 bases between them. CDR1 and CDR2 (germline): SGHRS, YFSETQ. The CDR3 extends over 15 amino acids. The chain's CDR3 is CASSSSPRANTEAFF. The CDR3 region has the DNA TGCGCCAGCAGCTCAAGTCCCAGGGCGAACACTGAAGCTTTCTTT.

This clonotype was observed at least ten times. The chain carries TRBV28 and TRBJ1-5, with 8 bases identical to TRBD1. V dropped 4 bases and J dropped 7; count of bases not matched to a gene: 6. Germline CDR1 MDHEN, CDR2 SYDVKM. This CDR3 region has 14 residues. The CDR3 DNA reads TGTGCCAGCAGTTCTCAGGGGGCACAGCAGCCCCAGCATTTT. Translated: CASSSQGAQQPQHF.

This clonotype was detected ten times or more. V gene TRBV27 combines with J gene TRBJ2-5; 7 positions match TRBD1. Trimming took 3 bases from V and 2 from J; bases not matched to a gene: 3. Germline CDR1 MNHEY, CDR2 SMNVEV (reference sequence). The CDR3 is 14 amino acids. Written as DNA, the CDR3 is TGTGCCAGCAGTTTGGACAGGCGTCAAGAGACCCAGTACTTC. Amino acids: CASSLDRRQETQYF.

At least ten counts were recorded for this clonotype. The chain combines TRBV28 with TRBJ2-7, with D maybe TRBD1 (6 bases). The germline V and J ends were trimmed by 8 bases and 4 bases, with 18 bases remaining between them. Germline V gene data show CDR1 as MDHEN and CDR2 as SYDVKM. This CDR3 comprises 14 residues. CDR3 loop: CASYPTRDTYEQYF. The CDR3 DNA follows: TGTGCCAGCTATCCCACCCGGGACACATACGAGCAGTACTTC.

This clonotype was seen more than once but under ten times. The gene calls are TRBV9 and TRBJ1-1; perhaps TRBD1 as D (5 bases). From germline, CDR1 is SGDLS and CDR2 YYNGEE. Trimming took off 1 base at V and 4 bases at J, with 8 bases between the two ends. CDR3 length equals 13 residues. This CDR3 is CASSVPGGTEAFF. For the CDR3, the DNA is TGTGCCAGCAGCGTACCCGGGGGCACTGAAGCTTTCTTT.

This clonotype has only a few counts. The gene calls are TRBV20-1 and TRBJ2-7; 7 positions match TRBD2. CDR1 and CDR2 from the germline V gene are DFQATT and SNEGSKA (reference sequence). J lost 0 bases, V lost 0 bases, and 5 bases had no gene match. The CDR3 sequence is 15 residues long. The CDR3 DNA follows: TGCAGTGCTAGAGATTTGAGCGGGGACTCCTACGAGCAGTACTTC. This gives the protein CSARDLSGDSYEQYF.

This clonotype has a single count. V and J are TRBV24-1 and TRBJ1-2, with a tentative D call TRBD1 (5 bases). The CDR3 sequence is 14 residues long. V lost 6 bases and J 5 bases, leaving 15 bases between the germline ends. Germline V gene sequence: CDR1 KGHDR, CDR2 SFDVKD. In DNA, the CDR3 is TGTGCCACCAGTAGAACCGGGACTTATTATGGCTACACCTTC. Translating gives CATSRTGTYYGYTF.

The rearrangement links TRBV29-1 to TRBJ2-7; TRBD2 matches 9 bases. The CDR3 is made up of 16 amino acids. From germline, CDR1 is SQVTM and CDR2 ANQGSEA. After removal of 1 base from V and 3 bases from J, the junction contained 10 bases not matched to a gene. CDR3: CSVEGGSGTSSYEQYF. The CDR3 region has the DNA TGCAGCGTTGAAGGAGGTTCCGGGACTAGCAGCTACGAGCAGTACTTC.

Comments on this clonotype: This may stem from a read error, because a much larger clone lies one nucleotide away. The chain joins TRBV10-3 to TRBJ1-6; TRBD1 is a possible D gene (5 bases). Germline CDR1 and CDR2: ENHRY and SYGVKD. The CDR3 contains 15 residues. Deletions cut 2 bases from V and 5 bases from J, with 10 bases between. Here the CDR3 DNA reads TGTGCCATCAGTGAGAGGGTGGGGGATAATTCACCCCTCCACTTT. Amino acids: CAISERVGDNSPLHF.

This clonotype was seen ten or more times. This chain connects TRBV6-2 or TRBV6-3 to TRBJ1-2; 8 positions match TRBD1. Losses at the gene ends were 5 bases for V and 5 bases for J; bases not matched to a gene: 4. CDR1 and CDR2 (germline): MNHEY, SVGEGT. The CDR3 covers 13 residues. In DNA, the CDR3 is TGTGCCAGCAGTCAGACAGGGGCTTATGGCTACACCTTC. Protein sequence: CASSQTGAYGYTF.

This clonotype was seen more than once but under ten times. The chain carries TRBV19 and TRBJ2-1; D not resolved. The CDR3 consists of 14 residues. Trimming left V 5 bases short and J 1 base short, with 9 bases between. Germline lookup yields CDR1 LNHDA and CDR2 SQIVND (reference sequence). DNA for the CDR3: TGTGCCAGTAGTGGAAGGGTTTCCTACAATGAGCAGTTCTTC. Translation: CASSGRVSYNEQFF.

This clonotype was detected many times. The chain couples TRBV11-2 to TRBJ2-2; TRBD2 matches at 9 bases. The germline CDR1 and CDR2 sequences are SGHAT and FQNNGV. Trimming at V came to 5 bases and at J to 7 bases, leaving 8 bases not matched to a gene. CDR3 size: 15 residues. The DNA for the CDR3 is TGTGCCAGCAGCGGGCCGGGACTAGCTGTCGGGGAGCTGTTTTTT. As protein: CASSGPGLAVGELFF.

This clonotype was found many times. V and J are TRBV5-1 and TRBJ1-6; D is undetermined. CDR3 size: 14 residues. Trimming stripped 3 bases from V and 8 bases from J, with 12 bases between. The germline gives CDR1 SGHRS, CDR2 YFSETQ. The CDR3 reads CASSSRPEDSPLHF. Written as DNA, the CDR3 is TGCGCCAGCAGCTCCCGACCAGAGGATTCACCCCTCCACTTT.